This T cell receptor (beta chain) derives from a study of CD8+CD57+ T cells in acquired aplastic anemia (dated by TCRdb to 2016 to 2018). Describing the broader study: DNA extracted from sorted CD4+ and CD8+ cells had a mean of roughly 3.3 ug, with a range of roughly 0.19 to 27.4 ug. CD8+CD57+ expansion was defined as a frequency above the mean frequency observed in healthy subjects.

This clonotype was detected ten times or more. It lacks a known antigen. The record has no base qualities; no much larger clone is one base away. The CDR3 contains 15 residues, cysteine and phenylalanine counted. This entry keeps only the CDR3 DNA: 45 bases, framed from base 1. CDR1 and CDR2 were assigned from the germline V gene (reference sequence) as DFQATT and SNEGSKA. Deletion took 1 base off V and 4 bases off J, with a span of 14 bases between the germline ends. Profiling of TCR beta VDJ combinations and CDR3 sequences used genomic DNA as the template. An Illumina HiSeq 2000 was used for TCR repertoire sequencing. The authors processed their data as follows. TRBV/TRBJ rearrangement plots, CDR3 size and DJ length profiles, and Simpson's diversity index were used to assess repertoires. Whichever DNA sequence was most abundant in the deep sequencing data was defined as the immunodominant clone. CDR3 amino acid sequences were checked for sharing across subjects and were also compared against the VDJdb database and published repertoires. In TCRdb, the public reads were trimmed at Q25 with fastp and aligned with MiXCR, with productive beta chains retained. CDR3 protein duplicates are merged, each entry listing the most common genes and DNA. The V and J calls and clone size come from TCRdb's table, not from the authors' own analysis. The sample contains about 200,000 distinct CDR3 sequences, around 50% of them found a single time. The ten largest clones represent just under 20% of the sample.

Study-wide conclusions, independent of this receptor: Twenty-nine CD8+ CDR3 sequences were found in both patients and controls but appeared to be highly expressed in patients and within the immunodominant clones of the patients. Patients and healthy controls showed no significant difference in CD8+ Simpson's diversity (P=0.060).

Patients chosen for sequencing had shown expansion of CD8+CD57+ cells by flow cytometry. Every patient had a diagnosis of severe acquired aplastic anemia based on International Study of Aplastic Anemia and Agranulocytosis and Camitta criteria. Patients had received no therapy at the time of blood sampling. The study deep-sequenced TCR repertoires of sorted CD4+ and CD8+ blood T cells from severe aplastic anemia patients and healthy subjects. In the USA, patient enrollment took place under clinicaltrials.gov protocols 00001620, 01623167, 00001397, 00071045, 00081523 and 00961064. Ficoll-Paque density gradient centrifugation was used to isolate peripheral blood mononuclear cells. Before DNA extraction, CD4+ and CD8+ T cells were sorted by FACS or by magnetic beads.

This TCR was sampled from a human donor with aplastic anemia. This sequence uses TRBV20-1 and TRBJ1-5; the D region possibly corresponds to TRBD1 (5 bases align). The sequencing input was sorted CD4+, CD8+, or CD8+CD57+ T cells (not recorded which) from PBMCs. The CDR3: CSARGDGGRNQPQHF. The bases are TGCAGTGCTAGAGGGGACGGGGGGAGGAATCAGCCCCAGCATTTT.